This paragraph covers one TCR beta chain sequence. There are 13 residues in the CDR3. J was trimmed by 11 bases and V by 5 bases; bases with no gene match: 6. The sample belongs to a study of blood T cell repertoires in COVID-19. Background on the study: Samples came from the United States, Italy and Spain, spanning acute and convalescent COVID-19. T cells, B-cell-depleted T cells, or PBMCs provided the cDNA or gDNA that served as material.

Original processing notes: Researchers report that nucleated cell counts were estimated from reference gene primer amplification. Clones were sequenced by immunoSEQ multiplex PCR, and TCRdb holds only the in-frame ones, with some missing. From that table come the V and J calls and clone size; the DNA was used to work out D and trimming. Of 200,000 to 300,000 clones detected, around nine tenths appear once; the ten largest clones hold around 9.1%. Input material: peripheral blood. The V and J genes are TRBV12-3 or TRBV12-4 and TRBJ1-6, with TRBD1 identical over 7 bases. The source is a man aged 40-49 years who had recovered from COVID-19. The CDR3: CASSGTGVTPLHF. Here the CDR3 DNA reads TGTGCCAGCAGTGGTACAGGGGTGACACCCCTCCACTTT.